This TCR beta chain originates from a study of regulatory T cells in long-lasting Graves disease. Study-wide results and caveats: Peripheral blood, not thyroid tissue, was the sole material studied.

Time point indicated: newly diagnosed GD, antithyroid drugs for less than 3 months. PBMCs were the source of the RNA used for TCR sequencing. Graves' disease diagnoses followed American Thyroid Association guidelines. This clonotype was detected many times. Its cognate antigen is unknown. CDR3-region Arm-PCR and iRepertoire HTBI primers produced the TCR beta libraries. TCRdb fed the multiplex PCR reads into MiXCR, producing one record per CDR3 protein. The table lists a few hundred thousand distinct CDR3 sequences, more than 15% of them singletons. J gave up 9 bases and V 1 base, and 0 bases lay outside the gene matches. The CDR3 loop spans 12 amino acids. Germline V gene sequence: CDR1 SEHNR, CDR2 FQNEAQ (reference sequence). The same data also went into a second study, on T cells in Graves' hyperthyroidism and ophthalmopathy.

The sequencing used peripheral blood mononuclear cells (PBMCs), collected at new diagnosis, from a patient treated with antithyroid drugs. This clonotype was obtained from a woman aged 25 to 45 with Graves disease. The gene calls are TRBV7-9 and TRBJ2-1; 7 bases map to TRBD2. CDR3 DNA: TGTGCCAGCAGCTTAGGGACTAGTGAGCAGTTCTTC. It codes for CASSLGTSEQFF.